This entry lists 9 T cell receptor beta chains sequenced from one sample in a study of blood T cell repertoires in COVID-19. Method: immunoSEQ multiplex PCR; TCRdb's copy keeps in-frame clones and lacks some. This sample yields roughly 140,000 clones, of which approximately 78% are seen a single time; less than 4.5% belongs to the top ten. Specimen: peripheral blood. These TCRs come from a woman over 75 with acute or convalescent COVID-19.

This clone was detected only a few times. The chain uses TRBV28 and TRBJ1-6, with 9 bases identical to TRBD1. Trimming took 7 bases from V and 7 from J; bases not matched to a gene: 8. Germline V gene lookup returns CDR1 MDHEN and CDR2 SYDVKM. The CDR3 totals 15 residues. The CDR3 DNA follows: TGTGCCAGCAAGCCCGGGACAGGGTGGAATTCACCCCTCCACTTT. Translation gives CASKPGTGWNSPLHF.

The chain is built from TRBV13 and TRBJ2-1, with a tentative D call TRBD1 (6 bases). The CDR3 extends over 12 amino acids. Germline V gene data show CDR1 as PRHDT and CDR2 as FYEKMQ (reference sequence). Trimming stripped 5 bases from V and 4 bases from J, with 6 bases between. CDR3: CASSGQYNEQFF. For the CDR3, the DNA is TGTGCCAGCAGCGGACAGTACAATGAGCAGTTCTTC.

The rearrangement uses TRBV30 and TRBJ1-6, with D possibly TRBD1 on 6 matching bases. V was clipped by 2 bases and J by 7 bases, with 9 bases between them. The CDR3 length is 13 residues. Looked up from germline, CDR1 is GTSNPN and CDR2 is SVGIG (reference sequence). The CDR3 sequence is CAWSQGTNSPLHF. CDR3 in DNA: TGTGCCTGGAGTCAGGGGACGAATTCACCCCTCCACTTT.

The chain uses TRBV7-9 and TRBJ1-4; 9 bases agree with TRBD1. The germline V gene encodes CDR1 SEHNR and CDR2 FQNEAQ (reference sequence). The trim removed 4 bases at V and 7 bases at J, leaving 13 bases unmatched. This CDR3 comprises 17 residues. The CDR3 DNA reads TGTGCCAGCAGCTCGGGACAGGGCCATTTATATGGTGAAAAACTGTTTTTT. It codes for CASSSGQGHLYGEKLFF.

The chain recombines TRBV7-9 with TRBJ2-2, with TRBD1 as a possible D gene (6 bases). The CDR3 sequence is 16 residues long. Germline assignment: CDR1 SEHNR and CDR2 FQNEAQ (reference sequence). V was shortened by 2 bases and J by 2 bases, with 12 bases between the two germline ends. The DNA for the CDR3 is TGTGCCAGCAGCTTATGGCAGGGGAGTAACACCGGGGAGCTGTTTTTT. Amino acid sequence: CASSLWQGSNTGELFF.

The V gene is TRBV2, the J gene TRBJ1-5, with 8 nucleotides matching TRBD1. The CDR3 loop spans 13 amino acids. Unmatched junction bases numbered 3, after V lost 4 bases and J lost 7 bases. Germline-derived CDR1 and CDR2 are SNHLY and FYNNEI. The CDR3 sequence: CASSGQGLQPQHF. DNA for the CDR3: TGTGCCAGCAGTGGACAGGGGTTACAGCCCCAGCATTTT. Complete variable domain (other parts from reference TRBV2 and TRBJ1-5): EPEVTQTPSHQVTQMGQEVILRCVPISNHLYFYWYRQILGQKVEFLVSFYNNEISEKSEIFDDQFSVERPDGSNFTLKIRSTKLEDSAMYFCASSGQGLQPQHFGDGTRLSIL.

The chain joins TRBV7-9 to TRBJ2-5; D may be TRBD1 (6 bases). V lost 2 bases and J lost 1, with 11 bases in between. Germline loops: CDR1 SEHNR, CDR2 FQNEAQ (reference sequence). The CDR3 is made up of 15 amino acids. CDR3 residues: CASSLSRGPQETQYF. The CDR3 nucleotides read TGTGCCAGCAGCTTATCCAGGGGTCCCCAAGAGACCCAGTACTTC.

The chain is built from TRBV5-1 and TRBJ2-7, with TRBD1 matching 7 bases. The junction had 9 bases not matched to a gene; V was cut back by 4 bases and J by 2 bases. This CDR3 has 15 residues. The germline V gene has CDR1 SGHRS and CDR2 YFSETQ. In DNA, the CDR3 is TGCGCCAGCAGCCCTATAGGACAGGCAACCTACGAGCAGTACTTC. Its protein product is CASSPIGQATYEQYF. The variable domain in full, completed from reference TRBV5-1 and TRBJ2-7, reads KAGVTQTPRYLIKTRGQQVTLSCSPISGHRSVSWYQQTPGQGLQFLFEYFSETQRNKGNFPGRFSGRQFSNSRSEMNVSTLELGDSALYLCASSPIGQATYEQYFGPGTRLTVT.

The chain links TRBV19 to TRBJ2-2; TRBD2 is a possible D gene (5 bases). The V gene's germline CDR1 is LNHDA and CDR2 SQIVND (reference sequence). Deletions cut 5 bases from V and 8 bases from J, with 15 bases between. The CDR3 has 14 residues. This CDR3 is CASSLDGGRGELFF. CDR3 sequence (DNA): TGTGCCAGTAGTTTGGACGGAGGCCGGGGGGAGCTGTTTTTT.